A single T cell receptor beta chain is shown here with its context. Antigen unknown. The data belong to a study of cytomegalovirus exposure and HLA in healthy donors. Study information: A subsequent analysis reported that the roughly 120 validation repertoires were produced on the same platform that had also been used for the 666 first-cohort repertoires.

Here immunoSEQ multiplex PCR was the method, and the copy in TCRdb shows in-frame clones only, minus some. Of 170,000 or so clones in the sample, about 86% were seen once. Deletions cut 5 bases from V and 5 bases from J, with 15 bases between. The CDR3 is 14 residues long. The germline gives CDR1 MNHEY, CDR2 SVGAGI. Study results and limitations: Generally TCR sequences proved uncommon, though certain public TCRs appeared in numerous donors.

The sequenced sample consisted of PBMCs. This TCR came from a woman between 18 and 29 years old in good health and CMV-seropositive. V gene TRBV6-5 combines with J gene TRBJ1-1; TRBD1 is a possible D gene (6 bases). The CDR3: CASSKTQGWTEAFF. Here the CDR3 DNA reads TGTGCCAGCAGTAAAACTCAGGGGTGGACTGAAGCTTTCTTT.